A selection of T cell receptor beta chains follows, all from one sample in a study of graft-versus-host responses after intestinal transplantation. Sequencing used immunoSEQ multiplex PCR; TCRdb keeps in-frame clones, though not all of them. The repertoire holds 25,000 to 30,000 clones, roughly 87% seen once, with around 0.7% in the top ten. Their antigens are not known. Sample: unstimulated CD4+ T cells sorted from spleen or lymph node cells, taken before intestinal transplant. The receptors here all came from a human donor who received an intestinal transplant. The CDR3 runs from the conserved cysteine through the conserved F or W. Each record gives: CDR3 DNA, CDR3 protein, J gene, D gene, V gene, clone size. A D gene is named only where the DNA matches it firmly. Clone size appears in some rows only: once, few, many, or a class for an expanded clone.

DNA: TGCGCCAGCAGCTTGGCTGGGGATTCTGGAAACACCATATATTTT; CDR3: CASSLAGDSGNTIYF; J: TRBJ1-3; D: NA; V: TRBV5-1; size: few
DNA: TGTGCCAGCAGTGCGGGACAGGGGGCAAGAAAGACCCAGTACTTC; CDR3: CASSAGQGARKTQYF; J: TRBJ2-5; D: TRBD1; V: TRBV6-5; size: NA
DNA: TGTGCCAGCAGCTTATTCTCGGCAGGGGACACTGAAGCTTTCTTT; CDR3: CASSLFSAGDTEAFF; J: TRBJ1-1; D: NA; V: TRBV11-1; size: NA
DNA: TGTGCCAGCAATTCGGGAGGGCGGTTTTACGAGCAGTACTTC; CDR3: CASNSGGRFYEQYF; J: TRBJ2-7; D: TRBD2; V: TRBV6-6; size: NA
DNA: TGTGCCAGCAGCTTGCAAGAGACCTACGAGCAGTACTTC; CDR3: CASSLQETYEQYF; J: TRBJ2-7; D: NA; V: TRBV5-4; size: NA
DNA: TGCAGCGTTTTCAGGGACAGGGGGCGACTGGATGAGCAGTTCTTC; CDR3: CSVFRDRGRLDEQFF; J: TRBJ2-1; D: TRBD1; V: TRBV29-1; size: NA
DNA: TGTGCCAGCAGGACAGGGGGGGTTGATAACTATGGCTACACCTTC; CDR3: CASRTGGVDNYGYTF; J: TRBJ1-2; D: TRBD1; V: TRBV28; size: NA
DNA: TGCGCCAGCAGCTATGGGACAGGGAGTGGTGACACTGAAGCTTTCTTT; CDR3: CASSYGTGSGDTEAFF; J: TRBJ1-1; D: TRBD1; V: TRBV5-1; size: NA
DNA: TGTGCCAGCAGTAACGACCGGGACAGGTCCTATGGCTACACCTTC; CDR3: CASSNDRDRSYGYTF; J: TRBJ1-2; D: TRBD1; V: TRBV6-6; size: NA
DNA: TGTGCCAGCAGCTTGTTTTCTGGGGCCAACGTCCTGACTTTC; CDR3: CASSLFSGANVLTF; J: TRBJ2-6; D: NA; V: TRBV5-4; size: NA
DNA: TGTGCCAGCAGTTCCACAGGGGTACCCGGCTACACCTTC; CDR3: CASSSTGVPGYTF; J: TRBJ1-2; D: TRBD1; V: TRBV6-6; size: NA
DNA: TGTGCCAGCAGTTCCGGGGGTAAGGGTCAGCCCCAGCATTTT; CDR3: CASSSGGKGQPQHF; J: TRBJ1-5; D: NA; V: TRBV6-6; size: NA
DNA: TGCGCCAGCACTCTGACCACAGGGGGCGCGAACACCGGGGAGCTGTTTTTT; CDR3: CASTLTTGGANTGELFF; J: TRBJ2-2; D: TRBD1; V: TRBV4-1; size: NA
DNA: TGTGCCAGCAGCTTAGCCGGGGGGCCCGATCAGCCCCAGCATTTT; CDR3: CASSLAGGPDQPQHF; J: TRBJ1-5; D: NA; V: TRBV7-6; size: NA
DNA: TGTGCCAGCAGTGACTCCCGGGGGTCCTACGAGCAGTACTTC; CDR3: CASSDSRGSYEQYF; J: TRBJ2-7; D: NA; V: TRBV6-4; size: few
DNA: TGCGCCAGCAGCTTGGTGGGGGCGGGACAGGTCAATTCACCCCTCCACTTT; CDR3: CASSLVGAGQVNSPLHF; J: TRBJ1-6; D: TRBD1; V: TRBV5-1; size: NA
DNA: TGTGCCAGCTCATGGGGCGCTGCGGCTAATGAAAAACTGTTTTTT; CDR3: CASSWGAAANEKLFF; J: TRBJ1-4; D: NA; V: TRBV18; size: few
DNA: TGCAGCGTACTAAGAGGGGGCTCGAACACTGAAGCTTTCTTT; CDR3: CSVLRGGSNTEAFF; J: TRBJ1-1; D: TRBD1; V: TRBV29-1; size: once
DNA: TGTGCCAGTAGTCTCGGGGCAGGGACAGGGCAGCCCCAGCATTTT; CDR3: CASSLGAGTGQPQHF; J: TRBJ1-5; D: TRBD1; V: TRBV19; size: NA
DNA: TGTGCCAGCAGCTTAGGGCCGGGGGGCTATGGCACAGATACGCAGTATTTT; CDR3: CASSLGPGGYGTDTQYF; J: TRBJ2-3; D: NA; V: TRBV7-3; size: NA
DNA: TGCGCCAGCAGCTTGGAAGGGCCAAATCAGCCCCAGCATTTT; CDR3: CASSLEGPNQPQHF; J: TRBJ1-5; D: NA; V: TRBV5-1; size: NA
DNA: TGCGCCAGCAGTCGCCCGGGACAGGGACGGGCTGAGCAGTTCTTC; CDR3: CASSRPGQGRAEQFF; J: TRBJ2-1; D: TRBD1; V: TRBV10-2; size: few
DNA: TGTGCCAGCAGGGCGAGCGGGGGCCGGGATACGCAGTATTTT; CDR3: CASRASGGRDTQYF; J: TRBJ2-3; D: TRBD2; V: TRBV2; size: few
DNA: TGTGCCAGCAGCTTAGGTAGCGGGAGGGTTGTAAATGAGCAGTTCTTC; CDR3: CASSLGSGRVVNEQFF; J: TRBJ2-1; D: TRBD2; V: TRBV7-8; size: NA
DNA: TGTGCCAGCAGCTTAGCGTGGCGGTCAGCTAACTATGGCTACACCTTC; CDR3: CASSLAWRSANYGYTF; J: TRBJ1-2; D: NA; V: TRBV7-2; size: NA
DNA: TGTGCCAGCAGCGACGGGGTCGGAACTAGCTATGGCTACACCTTC; CDR3: CASSDGVGTSYGYTF; J: TRBJ1-2; D: NA; V: TRBV9; size: once
DNA: TGTGCCAGCAGTTTGGGCAGCATGAACACTGAAGCTTTCTTT; CDR3: CASSLGSMNTEAFF; J: TRBJ1-1; D: NA; V: TRBV6-6; size: NA
DNA: TGTGCCAGCAGCTCTAGCGGGAGCTACGAGCAGTACTTC; CDR3: CASSSSGSYEQYF; J: TRBJ2-7; D: TRBD2; V: TRBV7-2; size: NA
DNA: TGTGCCAGCAGCTTGGCAGGGGGCAGAGGTACGCAGTATTTT; CDR3: CASSLAGGRGTQYF; J: TRBJ2-3; D: TRBD1; V: TRBV5-4; size: NA
DNA: TGTGCCAGCAGCCGGGGGGAGACCCAGTACTTC; CDR3: CASSRGETQYF; J: TRBJ2-5; D: NA; V: TRBV6-1; size: NA
DNA: TGTGCCAGCAGCTTAGCGCCGGGCGTCCGGAGCGATGAGCAGTTCTTC; CDR3: CASSLAPGVRSDEQFF; J: TRBJ2-1; D: NA; V: TRBV7-9; size: NA
DNA: TGTGCCAGCAGCGCCCCTAGGGGCTCCGAGCAAGAGACCCAGTACTTC; CDR3: CASSAPRGSEQETQYF; J: TRBJ2-5; D: NA; V: TRBV9; size: NA
DNA: TGTGCCAGCAGCAGGGGGCAAGAGACCCAGTACTTC; CDR3: CASSRGQETQYF; J: TRBJ2-5; D: NA; V: TRBV5-4; size: NA
DNA: TGTGCCAGCAGGGGGGACAGCGCGAACACCGGGGAGCTGTTTTTT; CDR3: CASRGDSANTGELFF; J: TRBJ2-2; D: TRBD1; V: TRBV6-5; size: NA
DNA: TGTGCCAGCAGCCTCAAAAGGACTAGCGGGGCTAACACCGGGGAGCTGTTTTTT; CDR3: CASSLKRTSGANTGELFF; J: TRBJ2-2; D: TRBD2; V: TRBV27; size: NA
DNA: TGTGCCAGCAGCTTATTAGGGGCACCGAACACTGAAGCTTTCTTT; CDR3: CASSLLGAPNTEAFF; J: TRBJ1-1; D: NA; V: TRBV7-9; size: NA
DNA: TGTGCCACCCAGGTTCACAATGAGCAGTTCTTC; CDR3: CATQVHNEQFF; J: TRBJ2-1; D: NA; V: TRBV10-3; size: NA
DNA: TGTGCCAGCAGCCAAGATCCGAGGGGTGGAACAGGGTTAACCTCCTACGAGCAGTACTTC; CDR3: CASSQDPRGGTGLTSYEQYF; J: TRBJ2-7; D: NA; V: TRBV14; size: NA
DNA: TGTGCCAGTAGTATAGGTGGGCTAGCGGCCCCCTACGAGCAGTACTTC; CDR3: CASSIGGLAAPYEQYF; J: TRBJ2-7; D: TRBD2; V: TRBV19; size: NA
DNA: TGTGCCAGCAGTAGGCTCCGGGACAGCCCCTACGAGCAGTACTTC; CDR3: CASSRLRDSPYEQYF; J: TRBJ2-7; D: TRBD1; V: TRBV6-1; size: NA
DNA: TGCAGCGTTGCTGGCCCAGGGGAGACCCAGTACTTC; CDR3: CSVAGPGETQYF; J: TRBJ2-5; D: NA; V: TRBV29-1; size: NA
DNA: TGCGCCAGCAGCTTGGGGACTGGGGTAGATACGCAGTATTTT; CDR3: CASSLGTGVDTQYF; J: TRBJ2-3; D: NA; V: TRBV5-1; size: NA
DNA: TGCAGCGTTGACGGAGAGCTTGGCTACACCTTC; CDR3: CSVDGELGYTF; J: TRBJ1-2; D: NA; V: TRBV29-1; size: NA
DNA: TGCGCCAGCAGTGACTGGTGGCTATCCACAGATACGCAGTATTTT; CDR3: CASSDWWLSTDTQYF; J: TRBJ2-3; D: NA; V: TRBV10-2; size: NA
DNA: TGTGCCAGTAGTATAGCCAGCACAGATACGCAGTATTTT; CDR3: CASSIASTDTQYF; J: TRBJ2-3; D: NA; V: TRBV19; size: NA
DNA: TGTGCCAGCAGTTACGGAGAGAACACTGAAGCTTTCTTT; CDR3: CASSYGENTEAFF; J: TRBJ1-1; D: NA; V: TRBV6-6; size: once
DNA: TGTGCCAGCAGCTTAACAGGGGGAACCGAGCAGTACTTC; CDR3: CASSLTGGTEQYF; J: TRBJ2-7; D: NA; V: TRBV7-3; size: NA
DNA: TGTGCCAGCAGTTTATCAGCCAATGAGCAGTTCTTC; CDR3: CASSLSANEQFF; J: TRBJ2-1; D: NA; V: TRBV27; size: NA
DNA: TGTGCCAGCAGACGCAGGGGGGAATACACTGAAGCTTTCTTT; CDR3: CASRRRGEYTEAFF; J: TRBJ1-1; D: TRBD1; V: TRBV6-6; size: NA
DNA: TGTGCCAGCTCTTTCAATGAGAATCAGCCCCAGCATTTT; CDR3: CASSFNENQPQHF; J: TRBJ1-5; D: NA; V: TRBV18; size: NA
DNA: TGTGCCAGCAGCTGGAGGGGGTGTAACTATGGCTACACCTTC; CDR3: CASSWRGCNYGYTF; J: TRBJ1-2; D: NA; V: TRBV5-4; size: NA